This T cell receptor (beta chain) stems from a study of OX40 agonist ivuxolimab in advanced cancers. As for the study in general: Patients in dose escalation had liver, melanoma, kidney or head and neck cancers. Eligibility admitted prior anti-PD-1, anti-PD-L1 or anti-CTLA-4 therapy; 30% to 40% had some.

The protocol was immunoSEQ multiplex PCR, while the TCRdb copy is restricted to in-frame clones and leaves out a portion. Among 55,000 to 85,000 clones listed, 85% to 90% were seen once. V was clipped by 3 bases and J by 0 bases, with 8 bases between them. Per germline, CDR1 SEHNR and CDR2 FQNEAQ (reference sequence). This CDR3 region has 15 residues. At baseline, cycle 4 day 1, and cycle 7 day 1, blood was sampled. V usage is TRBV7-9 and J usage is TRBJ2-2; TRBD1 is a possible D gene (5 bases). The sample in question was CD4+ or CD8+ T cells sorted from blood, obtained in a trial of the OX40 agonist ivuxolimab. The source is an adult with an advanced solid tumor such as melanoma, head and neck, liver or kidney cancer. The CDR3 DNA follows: TGTGCCAGCAGCTTCAGGGAATCGAACACCGGGGAGCTGTTTTTT. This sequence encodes CASSFRESNTGELFF.